Below, 26 T cell receptor beta chains from the same sample are listed, as sequenced in a study of cytomegalovirus exposure and HLA in healthy donors. TCRdb's copy holds only in-frame clones and misses some; the assay was immunoSEQ multiplex PCR. Among 50,000 to 65,000 clones listed, roughly 89% were seen once. The sample taken for sequencing was PBMCs. These receptors were taken from a woman in her late teens or twenties in good health and CMV-seropositive.

The rearrangement links TRBV29-1 to TRBJ1-2; D unresolved. Germline values: CDR1 SQVTM, CDR2 ANQGSEA. The V end lost 3 bases, the J end lost 4 bases, and 15 bases lay between the germline ends. The CDR3 is made up of 14 amino acids. As DNA, the CDR3 is TGCAGCGTTGATGTCGCCTCCACGAGCTATGGCTACACCTTC. This translates into CSVDVASTSYGYTF.

V is TRBV7-3 and J is TRBJ2-2; 7 bases match TRBD2. The CDR3 runs to 14 residues. The germline V gene has CDR1 SGHTA and CDR2 FQGTGA. J gave up 5 bases and V 7 bases, and 7 bases lay outside the gene matches. Here the CDR3 DNA reads TGTGCCAGCACCTCCCCCGGGAGGACCGGGGAGCTGTTTTTT. The encoded protein is CASTSPGRTGELFF.

The chain is built from TRBV19 and TRBJ1-1; a weak D match, TRBD1 (5 bases). The length of the CDR3 is 12 residues. Trimming took off 4 bases at V and 8 bases at J, with 11 bases between the two ends. The germline V gene encodes CDR1 LNHDA and CDR2 SQIVND (reference sequence). The CDR3 protein is CASSSGRGEAFF. In nucleotides, the CDR3 is TGTGCCAGTAGTAGCGGACGGGGGGAAGCTTTCTTT.

The chain joins TRBV27 to TRBJ2-3; TRBD1 matches at 9 bases. Germline lookup yields CDR1 MNHEY and CDR2 SMNVEV (reference sequence). The CDR3 sequence is 19 residues long. Trimming cost V 8 bases and J 2 bases; bases outside gene matches: 20. Here the CDR3 reads CASFPRDRVLYFPTDTQYF. The CDR3 bases are TGTGCCAGCTTTCCGCGGGACAGGGTCCTATACTTCCCCACAGATACGCAGTATTTT.

The V gene is TRBV5-6, the J gene TRBJ2-1; TRBD2 might be the D (7 bases). Trimming left V 3 bases short and J 10 bases short, with 23 bases between. CDR1 is SGHDT and CDR2 is YYEEEE in the germline V gene. This CDR3 contains 16 residues. The CDR3 is CASSSLGGATSGEQFF. The CDR3 bases are TGTGCCAGCAGCTCATTGGGGGGGGCAACCTCCGGGGAGCAGTTCTTC.

J is TRBJ1-4 and V is TRBV7-2, with D uncertain. V was shortened by 3 bases and J by 0 bases, with 5 bases between the two germline ends. CDR1 and CDR2 (germline): SGHTA, FQGNSA. The CDR3 length is 14 residues. The CDR3 nucleotides are TGTGCCAGCAGCTTGAGTGCAACTAATGAAAAACTGTTTTTT. It codes for CASSLSATNEKLFF.

The chain couples TRBV6-1 to TRBJ2-1; no firm D call. Per the germline V gene, CDR1 is MNHNS and CDR2 is SASEGT. Trimming shortened V by 2 bases and J by 6 bases, and 17 bases separated the two germline ends. The CDR3 is 16 amino acids. CDR3 DNA: TGTGCCAGCAGTGAATTAGAGCACGCCGTCCCCAATGAGCAGTTCTTC. Translating it yields CASSELEHAVPNEQFF.

V is TRBV6-4 and J is TRBJ2-3, with D hard to call. V gave up 0 bases and J gave up 0 bases, with 7 bases separating them. This CDR3 has 15 amino acids. CDR1 and CDR2 from the germline V gene are MRHNA and SNTAGT. The CDR3 here is CASSDSQQSTDTQYF. CDR3 coding DNA: TGTGCCAGCAGTGACTCGCAACAGAGCACAGATACGCAGTATTTT.

CDR3 in amino acids: CASSLVLAGGPDEQYF. Here the CDR3 DNA reads TGTGCCAGCAGCTTGGTGCTAGCGGGGGGGCCGGACGAGCAGTACTTC. The rearrangement links TRBV5-4 to TRBJ2-7; TRBD2 matches at 12 bases. This CDR3 region has 16 residues. The V and J ends lost 0 bases and 5 bases, in that order; junction bases with no gene match: 6. CDR1 is SGHNT and CDR2 is YYREEE in the germline V gene (reference sequence).

This sequence joins TRBV7-9 and TRBJ1-3; D is unresolved. The germline gives CDR1 SEHNR, CDR2 FQNEAQ (reference sequence). Trimming removed 5 bases at V and 3 bases at J, with 11 bases between. The length of the CDR3 is 14 residues. The chain's CDR3 is CASSRELFGNTIYF. DNA of the CDR3: TGTGCCAGCAGCAGGGAGCTGTTTGGAAACACCATATATTTT.

This clone was picked up one time. This chain uses TRBV7-3 with TRBJ1-2, with 9 bases lining up with TRBD1. The CDR3 has 14 amino acids. The germline gives CDR1 SGHTA, CDR2 FQGTGA. V shed 4 bases, J shed 4 bases, and the junction held 4 bases outside the gene matches. This CDR3 reads CASSSGTGTYGYTF. CDR3 coding DNA: TGTGCCAGCAGCTCCGGGACAGGGACCTATGGCTACACCTTC.

This clone was counted between two and nine times. The genes are TRBV5-5 and TRBJ1-5; D call uncertain. V lost 0 bases and J lost 9, with 10 bases in between. Germline V gene sequence: CDR1 SGHKS, CDR2 YYEKEE (reference sequence). The CDR3 runs 13 residues. CDR3 sequence reads: CASSLDYDWPQHF. The CDR3, as DNA: TGTGCCAGCAGCTTGGATTATGACTGGCCCCAGCATTTT.

The chain recombines TRBV4-2 with TRBJ2-1; 8 bases align to TRBD2. This CDR3 comprises 15 residues. From germline, CDR1 is LGHNA and CDR2 YNFKEQ. J was trimmed by 7 bases and V by 1 base; bases with no gene match: 6. Here the CDR3 reads CASSQARGAGNEQFF. The DNA for the CDR3 is TGTGCCAGCAGCCAAGCGCGGGGGGCAGGGAATGAGCAGTTCTTC.

The V gene is TRBV29-1, the J gene TRBJ2-7, with TRBD1 matching over 7 bases. The junction had 13 bases not matched to a gene; V was cut back by 4 bases and J by 4 bases. The germline gives CDR1 SQVTM, CDR2 ANQGSEA. This CDR3 has 15 amino acids. Here the CDR3 DNA reads TGCAGCGTTGCCATGATGCCGGGACAGTATTACGAGCAGTACTTC. Residues: CSVAMMPGQYYEQYF.

The count of this clone is one. This chain connects TRBV9 to TRBJ1-4, with 8 bases that match TRBD1. The V and J ends lost 6 bases and 4 bases, in that order; junction bases with no gene match: 8. Per germline, CDR1 SGDLS and CDR2 YYNGEE. This CDR3 has 15 amino acids. The CDR3: CASTKSTGDNEKLFF. In DNA, the CDR3 is TGTGCCAGCACCAAGTCGACAGGGGATAATGAAAAACTGTTTTTT.

J is TRBJ1-1 and V is TRBV7-8, with 7 nucleotides matching TRBD1. This CDR3 has 15 amino acids. Germline-derived CDR1 and CDR2 are SGHVS and FQNEAQ. J lost 3 bases, V lost 5 bases, and 9 bases had no gene match. CDR3 nucleotides: TGTGCCAGCAGCCCAAATCACAGGGGCGACACTGAAGCTTTCTTT. This gives the protein CASSPNHRGDTEAFF.

This sequence joins TRBV2 and TRBJ2-4; TRBD1 is a possible D gene (6 bases). The CDR3 consists of 15 residues. Germline V lookup: CDR1 SNHLY, CDR2 FYNNEI. The V end was cut by 4 bases, the J end by 1 base, with 11 bases between. The CDR3 region is CASSADQGAKNIQYF. As DNA, the CDR3 is TGTGCCAGCAGTGCTGATCAGGGGGCCAAAAACATTCAGTACTTC.

The CDR3, as DNA: TGCAGCGTCGTCACAGGGGGGAATCAGCCCCAGCATTTT. Its translation: CSVVTGGNQPQHF. The chain carries TRBV29-1 and TRBJ1-5, with 8 bases fitting TRBD1. CDR1 and CDR2 (germline): SQVTM, ANQGSEA. The V gene end was trimmed by 6 bases and the J gene end by 4 bases; junction bases not matched to a gene: 5. CDR3 size: 13 residues.

The rearrangement links TRBV5-1 to TRBJ2-7; no reliable D call. Trimming left V 2 bases short and J 0 bases short, with 6 bases between. The CDR3 sequence is 13 residues long. Germline-derived CDR1 and CDR2 are SGHRS and YFSETQ. The CDR3 sequence is CASSFRSSYEQYF. In DNA, the CDR3 is TGCGCCAGCAGCTTTCGGTCCTCCTACGAGCAGTACTTC.

V and J are TRBV11-3 and TRBJ2-1, with D possibly matching TRBD1 (5 bases). The V gene's germline CDR1 is SGHNT and CDR2 YENEEA. There are 14 residues in the CDR3. Trimming took off 1 base at V and 3 bases at J, with 7 bases between the two ends. The DNA for the CDR3 is TGTGCCAGCAGCTTAGGCGACAGCTACAATGAGCAGTTCTTC. Amino acids: CASSLGDSYNEQFF. The complete variable domain, with remaining parts taken from reference TRBV11-3 and TRBJ2-1, reads EAGVVQSPRYKIIEKKQPVAFWCNPISGHNTLYWYLQNLGQGPELLIRYENEEAVDDSQLPKDRFSAERLKGVDSTLKIQPAELGDSAVYLCASSLGDSYNEQFFGPGTRLTVL.

This sequence joins TRBV7-9 and TRBJ2-3, with D perhaps matching TRBD2 (6 bases). Germline assignment: CDR1 SEHNR and CDR2 FQNEAQ (reference sequence). CDR3 length: 15 amino acids. Trimming cost V 0 bases and J 2 bases, with 9 bases left between them. The CDR3 spells CASSLAEGNTDTQYF. CDR3 nucleotide sequence: TGTGCCAGCAGCTTAGCGGAGGGTAACACAGATACGCAGTATTTT.

The V and J genes are TRBV4-1 and TRBJ2-2; TRBD1 is a possible D gene (5 bases). The germline CDR1 and CDR2 sequences are MGHRA and YSYEKL. V was trimmed by 11 bases and J by 5 bases, leaving 15 bases between them. The CDR3 has 13 amino acids. As DNA, the CDR3 is TGCGCCGCAGCAGACGCAGGGACCGGGGAGCTGTTTTTT. As protein: CAAADAGTGELFF.

The genes are TRBV29-1 and TRBJ1-2; a weak D match, TRBD1 (6 bases). Germline CDR1 and CDR2: SQVTM and ANQGSEA. The CDR3 sequence is 12 residues long. Trimming pared 6 bases from V and 4 bases from J, leaving 12 bases between. The CDR3: CSVLTGRYGYTF. DNA of the CDR3: TGCAGCGTGTTGACAGGTCGCTATGGCTACACCTTC. Filled out from reference TRBV29-1 and TRBJ1-2, the complete variable domain reads SAVISQKPSRDICQRGTSLTIQCQVDSQVTMMFWYRQQPGQSLTLIATANQGSEATYESGFVIDKFPISRPNLTFSTLTVSNMSPEDSSIYLCSVLTGRYGYTFGSGTRLTVV.

This clone showed up many times. CDR3 in amino acids: CSRRGGVTAFF. CDR3 coding DNA: TGCAGTCGGAGAGGAGGGGTAACAGCTTTCTTT. The V call is TRBV20-1, the J call TRBJ1-1, with D tentatively TRBD1 (5 bases). The V end lost 8 bases, the J end lost 10 bases, and 17 bases lay between the germline ends. This CDR3 contains 11 residues. Germline V CDR1 and CDR2: DFQATT, SNEGSKA (reference sequence).

The chain carries TRBV28 and TRBJ2-5; perhaps TRBD2 as D (5 bases). There are 17 residues in the CDR3. Germline values: CDR1 MDHEN, CDR2 SYDVKM. V was clipped by 6 bases and J by 0 bases, with 20 bases between them. CDR3 sequence (DNA): TGTGCCAGCAGGACCCGTAGATGGGGAGAGTACCAAGAGACCCAGTACTTC. This gives the protein CASRTRRWGEYQETQYF.

This chain joins TRBV11-3 and TRBJ1-1, with 7 positions matching TRBD1. From germline, CDR1 is SGHNT and CDR2 YENEEA. With V trimmed by 2 bases and J by 7 bases, 4 bases remained unmatched. The CDR3 loop spans 13 amino acids. CDR3 DNA sequence: TGTGCCAGCAGCTTAAGGGGGCCCGATGAAGCTTTCTTT. As protein: CASSLRGPDEAFF. Filled out from reference TRBV11-3 and TRBJ1-1, the complete variable domain reads EAGVVQSPRYKIIEKKQPVAFWCNPISGHNTLYWYLQNLGQGPELLIRYENEEAVDDSQLPKDRFSAERLKGVDSTLKIQPAELGDSAVYLCASSLRGPDEAFFGQGTRLTVV.